This TCR beta chain stems from a study of cytomegalovirus exposure and HLA in healthy donors. This clone showed up just once. The antigen remains undetermined. PCR primers comprised 60 Vbeta and 13 Jbeta primers. The assay was immunoSEQ multiplex PCR, and TCRdb's table has in-frame clones only and misses some. The sample gives about 190,000 clones, roughly 80% of which show up once; 0.26% is in the top ten. Study-wide points: The authors considered a cluster of highly shared sequence variants likely to be a sequencing artifact. From TCR beta sequences, most subjects' HLA-A and HLA-B alleles were reportedly predicted accurately. Among CMV-associated TCR beta chains, most appeared HLA-restricted in a later analysis. Diagnosis of cytomegalovirus status made by the classifier reportedly showed high specificity and sensitivity.

Trimming removed 4 bases at V and 3 bases at J, with 12 bases between. The CDR3 length is 14 residues. Germline CDR1 and CDR2: MRHNA and SNTAGT. The sequence was collected from a boy between 10 and 17 years old in good health and CMV-seronegative. The chain couples TRBV6-4 to TRBJ2-5; unclear D gene. Source material: PBMCs. The CDR3 region is CASSGGPTKETQYF. CDR3 in DNA: TGTGCCAGCAGTGGTGGGCCCACGAAAGAGACCCAGTACTTC.